The text below deals with one T cell receptor beta chain. The target antigen is unknown. This entry belongs to a study of cytomegalovirus exposure and HLA in healthy donors. PCR involved 60 Vbeta and 13 Jbeta primers. Assay: immunoSEQ multiplex PCR; the TCRdb copy retains only in-frame clones and omits some. Of under 150,000 clones in the sample, about 72% were seen once. Study outcomes and limitations: The classifier, whose performance was assessed in both the original and validation cohorts, reportedly diagnosed cytomegalovirus status with high specificity and sensitivity.

The receptor was derived from a man aged 40-55 years in good health and CMV-seronegative. Material for sequencing was PBMCs.

CDR3 sequence (DNA): TGTGCCAGCAGCTTGGCTCCTGACAATGAGCAGTTCTTC. Amino acids: CASSLAPDNEQFF. The chain uses TRBV5-6 and TRBJ2-1; D is uncertain. Germline CDR1 and CDR2: SGHDT and YYEEEE. V was pared by 0 bases and J by 5 bases, with 6 bases between. The CDR3 extends over 13 amino acids.